This entry concerns a single TCR beta chain. This sample is drawn from a study of blood T cell repertoires in COVID-19. Study context: T cells, B-cell-depleted T cells, or PBMCs provided the cDNA or gDNA that served as material.

The CDR3 is 14 amino acids. The V gene lost 1 base and the J gene lost 2 bases, with 8 bases spanning the gap. Per germline, CDR1 MDHEN and CDR2 SYDVKM. Sequencing used immunoSEQ multiplex PCR; TCRdb keeps in-frame clones, though not all of them. The sample has about 140,000 clones; approximately 85% are singletons. This receptor was identified in a man aged 45 to 65 with acute or convalescent COVID-19. The chain carries TRBV28 and TRBJ1-2; D gene uncertain. Sequenced material: peripheral blood. CDR3 loop: CASSLSSRNYGYTF. The CDR3 DNA sequence: TGTGCCAGCAGTTTATCCTCGCGGAACTATGGCTACACCTTC.